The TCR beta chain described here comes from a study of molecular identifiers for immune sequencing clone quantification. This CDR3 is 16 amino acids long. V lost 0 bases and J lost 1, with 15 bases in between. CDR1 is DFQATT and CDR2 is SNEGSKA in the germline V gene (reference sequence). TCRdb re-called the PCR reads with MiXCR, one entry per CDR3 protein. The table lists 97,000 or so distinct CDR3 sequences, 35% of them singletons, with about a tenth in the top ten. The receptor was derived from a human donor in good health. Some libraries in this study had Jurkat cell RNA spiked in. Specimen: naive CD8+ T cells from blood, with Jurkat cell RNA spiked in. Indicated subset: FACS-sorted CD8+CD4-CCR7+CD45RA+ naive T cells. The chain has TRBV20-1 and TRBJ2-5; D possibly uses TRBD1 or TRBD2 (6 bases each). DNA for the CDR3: TGCAGTGCTAGAGATTCGTCGGGGGCGGGCCAAGAGACCCAGTACTTC. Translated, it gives CSARDSSGAGQETQYF.